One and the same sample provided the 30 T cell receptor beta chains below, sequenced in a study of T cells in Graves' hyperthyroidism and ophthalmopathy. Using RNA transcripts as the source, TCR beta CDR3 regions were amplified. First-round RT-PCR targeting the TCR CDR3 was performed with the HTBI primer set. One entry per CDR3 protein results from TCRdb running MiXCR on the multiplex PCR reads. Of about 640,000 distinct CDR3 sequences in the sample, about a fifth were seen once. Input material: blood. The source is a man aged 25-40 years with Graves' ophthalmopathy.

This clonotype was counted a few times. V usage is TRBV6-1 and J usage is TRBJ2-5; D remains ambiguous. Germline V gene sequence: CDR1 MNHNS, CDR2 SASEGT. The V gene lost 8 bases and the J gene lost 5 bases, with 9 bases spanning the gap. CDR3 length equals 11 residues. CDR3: CASRFGETQYF. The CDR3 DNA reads TGTGCCAGCCGTTTCGGGGAGACCCAGTACTTC.

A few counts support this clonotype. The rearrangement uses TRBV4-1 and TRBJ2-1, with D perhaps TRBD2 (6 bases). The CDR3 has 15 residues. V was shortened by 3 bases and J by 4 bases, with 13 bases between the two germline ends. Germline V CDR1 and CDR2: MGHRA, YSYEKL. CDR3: CASSQQGLEYNEQFF. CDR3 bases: TGCGCCAGCAGCCAGCAGGGACTCGAGTACAATGAGCAGTTCTTC.

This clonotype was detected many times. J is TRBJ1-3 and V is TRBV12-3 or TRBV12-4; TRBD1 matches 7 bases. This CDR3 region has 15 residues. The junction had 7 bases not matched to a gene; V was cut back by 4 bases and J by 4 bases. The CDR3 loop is CASSSQGIPGNTIYF. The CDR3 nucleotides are TGTGCCAGCAGTTCACAGGGGATCCCGGGAAACACCATATATTTT.

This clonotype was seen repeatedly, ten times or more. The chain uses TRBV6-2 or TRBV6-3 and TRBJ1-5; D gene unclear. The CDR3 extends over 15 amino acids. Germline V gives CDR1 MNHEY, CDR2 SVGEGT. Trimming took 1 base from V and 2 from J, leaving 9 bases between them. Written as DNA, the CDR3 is TGTGCCAGCAGTTACTATGGCGGCGGCAATCAGCCCCAGCATTTT. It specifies CASSYYGGGNQPQHF.

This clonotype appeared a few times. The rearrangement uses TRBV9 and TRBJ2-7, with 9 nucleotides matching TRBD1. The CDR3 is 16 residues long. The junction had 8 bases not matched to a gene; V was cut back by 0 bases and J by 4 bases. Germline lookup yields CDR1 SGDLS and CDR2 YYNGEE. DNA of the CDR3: TGTGCCAGCAGCGTAGCTACAGGGACAGGGTCGTACGAGCAGTACTTC. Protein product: CASSVATGTGSYEQYF.

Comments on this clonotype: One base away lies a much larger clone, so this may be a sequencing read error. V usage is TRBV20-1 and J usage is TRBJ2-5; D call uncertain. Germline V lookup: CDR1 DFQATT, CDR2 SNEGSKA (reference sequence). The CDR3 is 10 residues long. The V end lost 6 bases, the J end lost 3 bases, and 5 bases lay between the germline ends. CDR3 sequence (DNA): TGCAGTGCAGAAAAAGAGACCCAGTACTTC. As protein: CSAEKETQYF.

CDR3 loop: CASRDPAPTGFYGYTF. Written as DNA, the CDR3 is TGTGCCAGCAGAGATCCTGCACCGACAGGCTTCTATGGCTACACCTTC. V gene TRBV6-1 combines with J gene TRBJ1-2; D is possibly TRBD1 (6 bases). The CDR3 contains 16 residues. Germline V gives CDR1 MNHNS, CDR2 SASEGT. V shed 6 bases and J shed 4 bases, with 21 bases lying between them.

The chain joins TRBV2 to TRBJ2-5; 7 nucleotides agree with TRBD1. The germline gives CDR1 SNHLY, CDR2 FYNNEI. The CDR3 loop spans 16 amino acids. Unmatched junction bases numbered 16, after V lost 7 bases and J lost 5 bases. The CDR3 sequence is CASKGPDRVVWETQYF. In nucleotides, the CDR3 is TGTGCCAGCAAGGGCCCCGACAGGGTTGTGTGGGAGACCCAGTACTTC.

This CDR3 reads CASRVGLAGNNEQFF. The CDR3 DNA is TGTGCCAGCAGAGTAGGACTAGCGGGCAACAATGAGCAGTTCTTC. The chain carries TRBV28 and TRBJ2-1; TRBD2 aligns across 11 bases. The CDR3 runs 15 residues. The V gene end was trimmed by 6 bases and the J gene end by 5 bases; junction bases not matched to a gene: 6. Germline V CDR1 and CDR2: MDHEN, SYDVKM.

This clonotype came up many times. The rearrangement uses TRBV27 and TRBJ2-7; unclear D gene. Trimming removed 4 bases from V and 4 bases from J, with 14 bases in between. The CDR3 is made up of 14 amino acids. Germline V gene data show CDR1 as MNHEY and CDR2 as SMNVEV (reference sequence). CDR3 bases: TGTGCCAGCAGTTCCGGCTCCGGAGAGTACGAGCAGTACTTC. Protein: CASSSGSGEYEQYF.

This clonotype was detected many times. CDR3 nucleotide sequence: TGCGCCACCCGACTCGATCCGACGAACACTGAAGCTTTCTTT. Translation gives CATRLDPTNTEAFF. J is TRBJ1-1 and V is TRBV5-1; D unresolved. This CDR3 region has 14 residues. CDR1 is SGHRS and CDR2 is YFSETQ in the germline V gene. Trimming cost V 9 bases and J 1 base, with 16 bases left between them.

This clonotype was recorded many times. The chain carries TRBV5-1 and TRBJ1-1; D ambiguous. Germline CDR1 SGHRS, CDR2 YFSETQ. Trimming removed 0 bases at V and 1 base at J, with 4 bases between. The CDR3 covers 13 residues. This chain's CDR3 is CASSLEANTEAFF. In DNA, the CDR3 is TGCGCCAGCAGCTTGGAGGCGAACACTGAAGCTTTCTTT.

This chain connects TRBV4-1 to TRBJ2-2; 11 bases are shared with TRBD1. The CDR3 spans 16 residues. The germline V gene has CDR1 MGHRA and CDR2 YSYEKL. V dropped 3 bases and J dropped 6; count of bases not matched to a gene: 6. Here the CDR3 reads CASSQSDRGLAGELFF. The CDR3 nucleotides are TGCGCCAGCAGCCAGTCGGACAGGGGGCTGGCCGGGGAGCTGTTTTTT.

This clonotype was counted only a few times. The CDR3 nucleotides read TGCAGTGCTAGAAGTGGGACGCGTGGGACCGGGGAGCTGTTTTTT. This gives the protein CSARSGTRGTGELFF. The rearrangement links TRBV20-1 to TRBJ2-2; either TRBD1 or TRBD2 may supply D (5 bases each). V lost 2 bases to trimming and J lost 5 bases, with 15 bases between them. Germline CDR1 and CDR2: DFQATT and SNEGSKA (reference sequence). This CDR3 has 15 amino acids.

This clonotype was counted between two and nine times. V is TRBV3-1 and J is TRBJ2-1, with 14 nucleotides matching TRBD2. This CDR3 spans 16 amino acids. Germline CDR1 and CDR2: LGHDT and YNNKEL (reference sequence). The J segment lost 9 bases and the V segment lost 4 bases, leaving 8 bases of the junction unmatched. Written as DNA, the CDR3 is TGTGCCAGCAGCCGGGGACTAGCGGGAGATCGGGGTGAGCAGTTCTTC. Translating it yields CASSRGLAGDRGEQFF.

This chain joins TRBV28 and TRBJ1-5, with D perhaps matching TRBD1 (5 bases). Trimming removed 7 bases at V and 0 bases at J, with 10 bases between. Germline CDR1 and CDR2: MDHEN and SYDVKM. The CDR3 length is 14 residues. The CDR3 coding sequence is TGTGCCAGCAACAGGCCTTATAGCAATCAGCCCCAGCATTTT. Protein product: CASNRPYSNQPQHF.

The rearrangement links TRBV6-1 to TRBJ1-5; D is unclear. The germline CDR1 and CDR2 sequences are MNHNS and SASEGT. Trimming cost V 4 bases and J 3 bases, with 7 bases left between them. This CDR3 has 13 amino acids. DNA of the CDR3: TGTGCCAGCAGTGCAGGAATCAATCAGCCCCAGCATTTT. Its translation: CASSAGINQPQHF.

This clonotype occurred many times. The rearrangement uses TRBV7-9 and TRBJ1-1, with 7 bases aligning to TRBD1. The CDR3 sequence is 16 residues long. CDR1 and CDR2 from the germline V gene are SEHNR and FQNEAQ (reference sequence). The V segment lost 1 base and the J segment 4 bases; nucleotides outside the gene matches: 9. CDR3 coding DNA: TGTGCCAGCAGCTTAGAGGGGACAGCTTTGGGCACTGAAGCTTTCTTT. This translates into CASSLEGTALGTEAFF.

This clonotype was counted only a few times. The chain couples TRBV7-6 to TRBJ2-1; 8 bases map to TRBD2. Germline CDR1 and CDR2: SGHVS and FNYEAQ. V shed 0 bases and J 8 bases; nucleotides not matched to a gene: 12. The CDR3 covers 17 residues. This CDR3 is CASSLAVGLAGDHEQFF. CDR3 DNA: TGTGCCAGCAGCTTAGCGGTAGGACTAGCTGGAGATCATGAGCAGTTCTTC. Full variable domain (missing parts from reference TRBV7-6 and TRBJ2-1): GAGVSQSPRYKVTKRGQDVALRCDPISGHVSLYWYRQALGQGPEFLTYFNYEAQQDKSGLPNDRFSAERPEGSISTLTIQRTEQRDSAMYRCASSLAVGLAGDHEQFFGPGTRLTVL.

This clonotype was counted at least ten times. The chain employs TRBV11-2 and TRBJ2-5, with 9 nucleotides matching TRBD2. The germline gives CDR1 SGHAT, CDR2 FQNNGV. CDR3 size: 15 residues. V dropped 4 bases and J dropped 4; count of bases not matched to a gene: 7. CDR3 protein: CASSSRTLAGETQYF. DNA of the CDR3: TGTGCCAGCAGCTCTAGGACACTAGCGGGAGAGACCCAGTACTTC.

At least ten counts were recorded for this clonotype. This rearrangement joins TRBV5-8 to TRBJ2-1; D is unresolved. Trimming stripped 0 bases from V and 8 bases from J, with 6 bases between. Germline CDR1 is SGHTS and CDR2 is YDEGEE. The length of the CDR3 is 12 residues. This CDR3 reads CASSLAADEQFF. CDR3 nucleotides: TGTGCCAGCAGCTTGGCGGCAGATGAGCAGTTCTTC.

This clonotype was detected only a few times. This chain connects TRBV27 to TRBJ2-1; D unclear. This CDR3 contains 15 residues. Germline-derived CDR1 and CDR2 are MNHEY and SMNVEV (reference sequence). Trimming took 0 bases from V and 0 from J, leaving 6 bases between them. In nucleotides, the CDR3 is TGTGCCAGCAGTTTATCGTCGAACTCCTACAATGAGCAGTTCTTC. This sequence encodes CASSLSSNSYNEQFF.

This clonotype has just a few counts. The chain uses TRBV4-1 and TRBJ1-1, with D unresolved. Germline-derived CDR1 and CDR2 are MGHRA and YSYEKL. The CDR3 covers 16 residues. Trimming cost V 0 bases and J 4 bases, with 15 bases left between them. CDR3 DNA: TGCGCCAGCAGCCAAGAAAATCAGGCGTATGGCACTGAAGCTTTCTTT. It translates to CASSQENQAYGTEAFF.

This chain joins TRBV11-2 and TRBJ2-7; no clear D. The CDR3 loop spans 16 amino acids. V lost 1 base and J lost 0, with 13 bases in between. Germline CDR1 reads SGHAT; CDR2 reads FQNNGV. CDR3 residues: CASSLVAQKSSYEQYF. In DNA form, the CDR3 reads TGTGCCAGCAGCTTAGTGGCCCAAAAGAGCTCCTACGAGCAGTACTTC.

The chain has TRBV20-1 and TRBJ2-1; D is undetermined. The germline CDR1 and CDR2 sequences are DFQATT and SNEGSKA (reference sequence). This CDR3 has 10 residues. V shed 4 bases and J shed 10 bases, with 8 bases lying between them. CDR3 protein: CSAIAGEQFF. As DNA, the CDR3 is TGCAGTGCTATAGCTGGGGAGCAGTTCTTC.

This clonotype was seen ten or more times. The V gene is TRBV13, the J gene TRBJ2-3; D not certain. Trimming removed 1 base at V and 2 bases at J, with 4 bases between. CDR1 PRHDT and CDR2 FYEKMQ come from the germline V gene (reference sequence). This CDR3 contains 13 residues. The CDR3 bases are TGTGCCAGCAGCTTAGCGGCCACAGATACGCAGTATTTT. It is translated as CASSLAATDTQYF.

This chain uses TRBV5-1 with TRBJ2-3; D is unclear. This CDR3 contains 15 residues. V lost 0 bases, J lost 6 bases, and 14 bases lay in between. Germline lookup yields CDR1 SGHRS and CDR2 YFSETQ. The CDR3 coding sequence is TGCGCCAGCAGCTTGGAAGGGTACCCCTCGGATACGCAGTATTTT. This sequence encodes CASSLEGYPSDTQYF.

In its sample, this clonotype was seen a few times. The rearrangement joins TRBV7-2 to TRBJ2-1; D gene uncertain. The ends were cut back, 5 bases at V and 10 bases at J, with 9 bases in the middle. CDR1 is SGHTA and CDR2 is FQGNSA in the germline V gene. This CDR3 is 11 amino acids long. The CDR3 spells CASSTTTEQFF. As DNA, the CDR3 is TGTGCCAGCAGCACGACCACCGAGCAGTTCTTC.

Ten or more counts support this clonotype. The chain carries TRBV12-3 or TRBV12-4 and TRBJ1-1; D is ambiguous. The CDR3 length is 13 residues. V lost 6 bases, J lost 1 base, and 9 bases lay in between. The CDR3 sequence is CASSSFRNTEAFF. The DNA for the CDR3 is TGTGCCAGCAGCTCTTTTAGGAACACTGAAGCTTTCTTT.

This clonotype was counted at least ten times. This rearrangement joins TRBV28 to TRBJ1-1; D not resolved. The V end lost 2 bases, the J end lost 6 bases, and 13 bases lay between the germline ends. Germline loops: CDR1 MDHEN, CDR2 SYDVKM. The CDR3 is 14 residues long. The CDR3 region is CASSLATVPPEAFF. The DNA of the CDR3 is TGTGCCAGCAGTTTAGCGACGGTACCCCCTGAAGCTTTCTTT.